This TCR beta chain is drawn from a study of identical twins. Study results and limitations: Interpretation of the results relied on cross-sectional statistical analysis and not on following the same donors. Insertions ran lower in abundant cord blood beta clonotypes, though not in memory repertoires.

Donors uniformly comprised healthy Caucasians. The germline gives CDR1 LGHDT, CDR2 YNNKEL (reference sequence). This CDR3 spans 16 amino acids. V gave up 0 bases and J gave up 1 base; unmatched junction bases: 3. A universal primer site was incorporated via template switching, and the cDNA contained unique molecular identifiers. TCRdb passed the 5' RACE reads through MiXCR, listing each CDR3 protein once. The profile shows approximately 890,000 distinct CDR3 sequences, 9% to 15% of them singletons. As to this clonotype: Its antigen is as yet unknown.

This sample also belongs to another study, concerning yellow fever vaccine responses in identical twins.

This TCR was sampled from a woman aged 18-30 years in good health. The V gene is TRBV3-1, the J gene TRBJ2-1, with 7 positions matching TRBD2. The specimen was PBMCs. The CDR3 coding sequence is TGTGCCAGCAGCCAAGATACAGCGGGATCCTACAATGAGCAGTTCTTC. As protein: CASSQDTAGSYNEQFF.